The clone carrying this T cell receptor beta chain was counted only a few times. These data belong to a study of T cells in Graves' hyperthyroidism and ophthalmopathy. Study-wide context: Peripheral blood specimens were obtained at initial diagnosis, prior to any treatment.

There were TCR beta CDR3 regions amplified from RNA transcripts. First-round RT-PCR with HTBI primers amplified the TCR CDR3 region. A single record per CDR3 protein comes from TCRdb applying MiXCR to the multiplex PCR reads. The sample lists 620,000 or so distinct CDR3 sequences; more than 14% were seen once. Sequences were obtained from blood. This TCR derives from a woman between 50 and 59 years old with Graves' ophthalmopathy.

In DNA, the CDR3 is TGTGCCATCAGAGGACAGGTCAACACTGAAGCTTTCTTT. Translated, it gives CAIRGQVNTEAFF. The chain couples TRBV10-3 to TRBJ1-1; TRBD1 matches at 7 bases. Looked up from germline, CDR1 is ENHRY and CDR2 is SYGVKD. The length of the CDR3 is 13 residues. Trimming cost V 6 bases and J 2 bases; bases outside gene matches: 3.